Presented here are 24 T cell receptor beta chains from one specimen sequenced in a study of OX40 agonist ivuxolimab in advanced cancers. The assay was immunoSEQ multiplex PCR, and TCRdb's table has in-frame clones only and misses some. The sample contains around 74,000 clones, approximately 80% of which appear only once. Sequences were derived from CD4+ or CD8+ T cells sorted from blood, sampled in a trial of the OX40 agonist ivuxolimab. The receptor source for this set is an adult with an advanced solid tumor such as melanoma, head and neck, liver or kidney cancer.

This chain links TRBV2 with TRBJ2-3, with 9 bases matching TRBD2. J was trimmed by 6 bases and V by 5 bases; bases with no gene match: 6. Germline V gene sequence: CDR1 SNHLY, CDR2 FYNNEI. The CDR3 consists of 14 residues. CDR3 nucleotides: TGTGCCAGCAGTCCACGGACTAGCGCCGATACGCAGTATTTT. Encoded protein: CASSPRTSADTQYF.

The genes are TRBV30 and TRBJ2-3, with a tentative D call TRBD2 (5 bases). CDR1 is GTSNPN, CDR2 SVGIG, per germline (reference sequence). The V end was cut by 4 bases, the J end by 5 bases, with 16 bases between. The CDR3 totals 14 residues. The CDR3 nucleotides read TGTGCCTGGACCCTACAGTTAGAGGGAGATACGCAGTATTTT. Its protein product is CAWTLQLEGDTQYF.

The chain recombines TRBV9 with TRBJ2-5; the D is unclear. V lost 0 bases to trimming and J lost 5 bases, with 17 bases between them. Germline loops: CDR1 SGDLS, CDR2 YYNGEE. The CDR3 sequence is 16 residues long. For the CDR3, the DNA is TGTGCCAGCAGCGTAGGACGTAGACCGGTTGGGGAGACCCAGTACTTC. It translates to CASSVGRRPVGETQYF. Full variable domain (remainder filled in from reference TRBV9 and TRBJ2-5): DSGVTQTPKHLITATGQRVTLRCSPRSGDLSVYWYQQSLDQGLQFLIQYYNGEERAKGNILERFSAQQFPDLHSELNLSSLELGDSALYFCASSVGRRPVGETQYFGPGTRLLVL.

This sequence joins TRBV6-6 and TRBJ1-4, with D hard to call. The CDR3 runs to 15 residues. V shed 8 bases and J shed 5 bases, with 18 bases lying between them. Germline CDR1 is MNHNY and CDR2 is SVGAGI (reference sequence). The CDR3 sequence is CASRATDLINEKLFF. The CDR3, as DNA: TGTGCCAGCCGAGCAACGGACTTGATAAATGAAAAACTGTTTTTT.

This CDR3 is CASSFNRGNSPLHF. The DNA for the CDR3 is TGTGCCAGCAGCTTCAACAGGGGGAACTCACCCCTCCACTTT. This sequence joins TRBV5-6 and TRBJ1-6; 8 bases align to TRBD1. The germline gives CDR1 SGHDT, CDR2 YYEEEE. Trimming removed 2 bases from V and 10 bases from J; junction bases left unmatched: 5. This CDR3 has 14 residues.

The chain has TRBV18 and TRBJ2-1; TRBD2 matches at 13 bases. V was clipped by 1 base and J by 10 bases; unmatched bases: 7. This CDR3 comprises 16 residues. From germline, CDR1 is KGHSH and CDR2 LQKENI. The CDR3 loop reads CASSPRTSGREGEQFF. DNA for the CDR3: TGTGCCAGCTCACCACGCACTAGCGGGAGGGAGGGCGAGCAGTTCTTC. The full variable domain, completed using reference TRBV18 and TRBJ2-1, is NAGVMQNPRHLVRRRGQEARLRCSPMKGHSHVYWYRQLPEEGLKFMVYLQKENIIDESGMPKERFSAEFPKEGPSILRIQQVVRGDSAAYFCASSPRTSGREGEQFFGPGTRLTVL.

CDR3 region: CASSLGPGTDTQYF. The DNA of the CDR3 is TGTGCCAGCAGCTTAGGGCCGGGGACAGATACGCAGTATTTT. V and J are TRBV7-2 and TRBJ2-3; perhaps TRBD2 as D (5 bases). From germline, CDR1 is SGHTA and CDR2 FQGNSA. Trimming took 1 base from V and 3 from J, leaving 8 bases between them. This CDR3 comprises 14 residues.

In this sample, this clone turned up once. The J gene is TRBJ2-1, the V gene TRBV7-2; 10 bases are a match to TRBD1. Germline values: CDR1 SGHTA, CDR2 FQGNSA. The V and J ends lost 5 bases and 4 bases, in that order; junction bases with no gene match: 5. The CDR3 has 15 residues. The CDR3 nucleotides are TGTGCCAGCAGCGCACGACAGGGGGCATACAATGAGCAGTTCTTC. Protein product: CASSARQGAYNEQFF.

This chain joins TRBV2 and TRBJ2-1, with 11 nucleotides matching TRBD2. Trimming cost V 5 bases and J 5 bases; bases outside gene matches: 5. Germline V gene lookup returns CDR1 SNHLY and CDR2 FYNNEI. The CDR3 has 15 amino acids. The chain's CDR3 is CASSRLAGGDNEQFF. For the CDR3, the DNA is TGTGCCAGCAGTCGGTTAGCGGGAGGGGACAATGAGCAGTTCTTC.

This clone was counted only a few times. V usage is TRBV9 and J usage is TRBJ2-1; D not certain. Trimming pared 0 bases from V and 6 bases from J, leaving 10 bases between. The CDR3 is made up of 14 amino acids. Germline V lookup: CDR1 SGDLS, CDR2 YYNGEE. The chain's CDR3 is CASSVAYPGNEQFF. The CDR3 coding sequence is TGTGCCAGCAGCGTAGCCTACCCCGGCAATGAGCAGTTCTTC.

This rearrangement joins TRBV6-5 to TRBJ1-1; TRBD1 might be the D (6 bases). CDR3 length: 15 residues. V was pared by 6 bases and J by 7 bases, with 21 bases between. CDR1 and CDR2 from the germline V gene are MNHEY and SVGAGI. The CDR3 spells CASSPAGEGRSEAFF. The CDR3 DNA reads as TGTGCCAGCAGCCCAGCAGGGGAAGGAAGAAGTGAAGCTTTCTTT.

The genes are TRBV10-2 and TRBJ2-3, with D possibly being TRBD1 (7 bases). CDR1 and CDR2 from the germline V gene are WSHSY and SAAADI. The CDR3 totals 14 residues. Trimming took 9 bases from V and 0 from J, leaving 13 bases between them. CDR3 bases: TGCGCCAGTCAGGGGGGTCCTAGCACAGATACGCAGTATTTT. Translation: CASQGGPSTDTQYF.

The V call is TRBV4-3, the J call TRBJ1-3; TRBD1 might be the D (5 bases). This CDR3 has 17 amino acids. Trimming shortened V by 3 bases and J by 3 bases, and 18 bases separated the two germline ends. CDR1 and CDR2 from the germline V gene are LGHNA and YSLEER. The DNA for the CDR3 is TGCGCCAGCAGCCAGCGTAATTTAGGGGAGCTTGGAAACACCATATATTTT. The encoded protein is CASSQRNLGELGNTIYF.

Only one count was recorded for this clone. The rearrangement uses TRBV28 and TRBJ1-2; tentative D call: TRBD1 (6 bases). The CDR3 sequence is 13 residues long. The V end was cut by 6 bases, the J end by 8 bases, with 16 bases between. Germline loops: CDR1 MDHEN, CDR2 SYDVKM. The CDR3 here is CASRPQGFYGYTF. As DNA, the CDR3 is TGTGCCAGCAGACCACAGGGTTTTTACGGCTACACCTTC.

The V gene is TRBV5-6, the J gene TRBJ1-1; D unclear. V gave up 4 bases and J gave up 7 bases, with 17 bases separating them. CDR3 length equals 14 residues. Germline loops: CDR1 SGHDT, CDR2 YYEEEE. CDR3 DNA sequence: TGTGCCAGCAGCCCCCTCGGGCTCTTGCTTGAAGCTTTCTTT. Protein product: CASSPLGLLLEAFF. The full variable domain, in which reference TRBV5-6 and TRBJ1-1 provide the parts outside the CDR3, is DAGVTQSPTHLIKTRGQQVTLRCSPKSGHDTVSWYQQALGQGPQFIFQYYEEEERQRGNFPDRFSGHQFPNYSSELNVNALLLGDSALYLCASSPLGLLLEAFFGQGTRLTVV.

V and J are TRBV18 and TRBJ1-3, with 7 bases fitting TRBD1. CDR3 length: 16 residues. Germline assignment: CDR1 KGHSH and CDR2 LQKENI. Trimming took 3 bases from V and 0 from J; bases not matched to a gene: 5. CDR3 region: CASSPPGQLSGNTIYF. CDR3 nucleotide sequence: TGTGCCAGCTCACCGCCGGGACAGCTCTCTGGAAACACCATATATTTT.

The chain links TRBV5-1 to TRBJ2-1; D gene unclear. Germline V gene lookup returns CDR1 SGHRS and CDR2 YFSETQ. V dropped 3 bases and J dropped 0 bases, with 13 bases sitting between them. The CDR3 runs 16 residues. In DNA form, the CDR3 reads TGCGCCAGCAGCTCGCCCATCCTCAGCTCCTACAATGAGCAGTTCTTC. Translating gives CASSSPILSSYNEQFF.

The V and J genes are TRBV9 and TRBJ2-7; possibly TRBD1 for D (7 bases). The V end lost 4 bases, the J end lost 1 base, and 12 bases lay between the germline ends. The CDR3 consists of 14 residues. Germline V gene data show CDR1 as SGDLS and CDR2 as YYNGEE. CDR3 protein: CASSTRDRSYEQYF. In DNA, the CDR3 is TGTGCCAGCAGCACGCGGGACAGATCCTACGAGCAGTACTTC.

The rearrangement links TRBV5-1 to TRBJ1-6; D is uncertain. V dropped 0 bases and J dropped 5 bases, with 9 bases sitting between them. The CDR3 consists of 15 residues. Germline values: CDR1 SGHRS, CDR2 YFSETQ. The CDR3 sequence: CASSLAHGDNSPLHF. CDR3 bases: TGCGCCAGCAGCTTGGCCCACGGAGATAATTCACCCCTCCACTTT.

V is TRBV14 and J is TRBJ1-2; D gene unclear. The germline V and J ends were trimmed by 1 base and 3 bases, with 9 bases remaining between them. The length of the CDR3 is 14 residues. From germline, CDR1 is SGHDN and CDR2 FVKESK. The CDR3 protein is CASSQVPKYYGYTF. Here the CDR3 DNA reads TGTGCCAGCAGCCAAGTCCCCAAGTACTATGGCTACACCTTC.

The chain carries TRBV7-9 and TRBJ1-2, with 7 bases matching TRBD1. The trim removed 5 bases at V and 6 bases at J, leaving 6 bases unmatched. Looked up from germline, CDR1 is SEHNR and CDR2 is FQNEAQ (reference sequence). The CDR3 loop spans 13 amino acids. In DNA form, the CDR3 reads TGTGCCAGCAGCGCGCGACAGGGAGATGGCTACACCTTC. Translated: CASSARQGDGYTF.

The rearrangement uses TRBV28 and TRBJ1-2; TRBD1 is a possible D gene (5 bases). V dropped 5 bases and J dropped 8 bases, with 18 bases sitting between them. Germline CDR1 and CDR2: MDHEN and SYDVKM. This CDR3 has 14 residues. DNA of the CDR3: TGTGCCAGCAGTGCCGAAGGGGCGTTCGGAGGCTACACCTTC. This translates into CASSAEGAFGGYTF.

Comments on this clone: Other nucleotide sequences in the sample specify the same CDR3. V and J are TRBV30 and TRBJ2-7, with D perhaps matching TRBD2 (6 bases). Germline V gene sequence: CDR1 GTSNPN, CDR2 SVGIG (reference sequence). Trimming cost V 2 bases and J 3 bases, with 8 bases left between them. The CDR3 runs to 12 residues. CDR3 nucleotide sequence: TGTGCCTGGAGTACTAGCAGCTACGAGCAGTACTTC. Translated: CAWSTSSYEQYF.

The gene calls are TRBV14 and TRBJ1-6; the D gene is possibly TRBD1 (6 bases). Trimming pared 10 bases from V and 0 bases from J, leaving 10 bases between. The CDR3 totals 14 residues. Germline V CDR1 and CDR2: SGHDN, FVKESK. CDR3 sequence reads: CATQGSSYNSPLHF. CDR3 nucleotide sequence: TGTGCCACCCAGGGGAGCTCCTATAATTCACCCCTCCACTTT.